The clone carrying this TCR beta chain was detected only once. Its antigen is undetermined. V lost 3 bases to trimming and J lost 4 bases, with 7 bases between them. Germline V gives CDR1 SGHTA, CDR2 FQGNSA. The CDR3 extends over 13 amino acids. The data were obtained in a study of T cell responses to AZD1222 COVID-19 vaccine. General study findings and limits: Clonal diversity was possibly underestimated, and the donors were mostly white British, with more females.

Sequenced by immunoSEQ multiplex PCR; TCRdb stores in-frame clones only, minus some. The sample contains 94,000 or so clones, about 88% of which appear only once. The specimen was peripheral blood, collected on day 0 of AZD1222 vaccination. V gene TRBV7-2 combines with J gene TRBJ2-1, with D unclear. The source of this sequence is an adult in good health. The CDR3 nucleotides are TGTGCCAGCAGCTTGGGAAGATACAATGAGCAGTTCTTC. Protein product: CASSLGRYNEQFF.